Below, 27 T cell receptor beta chains from the same sample are listed, as sequenced in a study of regulatory T cells in long-lasting Graves disease. Regarding time point: newly diagnosed GD, antithyroid drugs for less than 3 months. There was RNA extracted from PBMCs, and the TCR library was made from it. TCR beta libraries were built with iRepertoire HTBI primers and Arm-PCR of CDR3 regions. MiXCR, applied by TCRdb to the multiplex PCR reads, yields one record per CDR3 protein. The sample lists 620,000 or so distinct CDR3 sequences, 16% seen once, with approximately 18% in the top ten. This same sample was also part of a study on T cells in Graves' hyperthyroidism and ophthalmopathy.

Sequencing used peripheral blood mononuclear cells (PBMCs), obtained at new diagnosis, from a patient treated with antithyroid drugs. The receptors originated from a woman aged 30 to 39 with Graves disease.

Many counts were recorded for this clonotype. V is TRBV6-1 and J is TRBJ1-1, with a weak D call TRBD1 (6 bases). Deletions cut 5 bases from V and 3 bases from J, with 13 bases between. Germline CDR1 MNHNS, CDR2 SASEGT. The CDR3 covers 14 residues. This CDR3 reads CASSPEWGHTEAFF. The DNA of the CDR3 is TGTGCCAGCAGTCCAGAATGGGGGCACACTGAAGCTTTCTTT.

This clonotype was found many times. CDR3 protein: CASSSVLPSYTF. CDR3 in DNA: TGTGCCAGCAGCTCAGTCTTACCTAGCTACACCTTC. This sequence joins TRBV7-2 and TRBJ1-2, with D hard to call. This CDR3 is built from 12 residues. Per the germline V gene, CDR1 is SGHTA and CDR2 is FQGNSA. The V gene lost 4 bases and the J gene lost 9 bases, with 12 bases spanning the gap.

The CDR3 here is CASSFGTSGSTGELFF. DNA for the CDR3: TGTGCCAGCAGCTTTGGGACTAGCGGGAGCACCGGGGAGCTGTTTTTT. This rearrangement joins TRBV11-3 to TRBJ2-2, with TRBD2 identical over 14 bases. J was trimmed by 4 bases and V by 3 bases; bases with no gene match: 1. This CDR3 has 16 amino acids. CDR1 is SGHNT, CDR2 YENEEA, per germline.

This clonotype has a handful of counts. The rearrangement joins TRBV7-2 to TRBJ2-3; 12 bases are a match to TRBD2. Germline lookup yields CDR1 SGHTA and CDR2 FQGNSA. J lost 2 bases, V lost 2 bases, and 5 bases had no gene match. The CDR3 has 17 residues. The CDR3: CASSLRTSGTPTDTQYF. The CDR3 coding sequence is TGTGCCAGCAGCTTAAGGACTAGCGGGACCCCCACAGATACGCAGTATTTT.

This chain connects TRBV27 to TRBJ2-7; 7 bases map to TRBD2. The CDR3 runs 13 residues. CDR1 is MNHEY, CDR2 SMNVEV, per germline (reference sequence). Trimming took 8 bases from V and 3 from J; bases not matched to a gene: 7. CDR3 sequence reads: CASQRSGYYEQYF. The CDR3 DNA reads as TGTGCCAGCCAACGTAGCGGGTACTACGAGCAGTACTTC.

As for this clonotype: Lacking the conserved final phenylalanine or tryptophan, this CDR3 likely reflects a read error. Because the CDR3's place on the DNA is in doubt, the DNA is left out and the CDR3 is given as listed by TCRdb. This chain uses TRBV28 with TRBJ2-7. Germline V gene data show CDR1 as MDHEN and CDR2 as SYDVKM. The CDR3 spans 9 residues, counting both ends. The CDR3 reads CASSDLFQT.

This clonotype was observed many times. The rearrangement links TRBV11-2 to TRBJ1-3; 7 bases fit TRBD1. This CDR3 comprises 16 residues. Per the germline V gene, CDR1 is SGHAT and CDR2 is FQNNGV. Trimming removed 3 bases from V and 0 bases from J; junction bases left unmatched: 5. CDR3 sequence reads: CASSFLTGVSGNTIYF. The CDR3 DNA follows: TGTGCCAGCAGCTTTCTTACAGGGGTCTCTGGAAACACCATATATTTT.

Many counts were recorded for this clonotype. The chain couples TRBV12-3 or TRBV12-4 to TRBJ2-1; D perhaps matches TRBD1 (5 bases). Trimming shortened V by 10 bases and J by 9 bases, and 19 bases separated the two germline ends. The CDR3 has 13 amino acids. CDR3 sequence: CATRVVQNGEQFF. The CDR3 bases are TGTGCCACCAGGGTAGTCCAAAATGGTGAGCAGTTCTTC.

Only a few counts were recorded for this clonotype. The V gene is TRBV19, the J gene TRBJ1-3; a weak D match, TRBD1 (5 bases). CDR1 and CDR2 from the germline V gene are LNHDA and SQIVND (reference sequence). The CDR3 has 15 amino acids. Trimming shortened V by 5 bases and J by 3 bases, and 14 bases separated the two germline ends. CDR3 sequence: CASSPPGLGGNTIYF. Here the CDR3 DNA reads TGTGCCAGTAGTCCACCGGGACTGGGTGGAAACACCATATATTTT.

The J gene is TRBJ2-3, the V gene TRBV9; D gene unclear. Looked up from germline, CDR1 is SGDLS and CDR2 is YYNGEE. V lost 0 bases to trimming and J lost 1 base, with 3 bases between them. This CDR3 region has 13 residues. The CDR3 loop reads CASSVVGTDTQYF. The CDR3 DNA reads TGTGCCAGCAGCGTAGTAGGCACAGATACGCAGTATTTT.

This clonotype was counted at least ten times. The CDR3 ends on some other residue instead of the conserved phenylalanine or tryptophan, so this is likely a read error. This chain uses TRBV2 with TRBJ2-2, with D possibly matching TRBD2 (6 bases). Germline V gives CDR1 SNHLY, CDR2 FYNNEI. The CDR3 has 14 residues. V lost 7 bases to trimming and J lost 4 bases, with 13 bases between them. The CDR3 protein is CASTAGLSTGELFL. The DNA of the CDR3 is TGTGCCAGCACTGCGGGACTCAGCACCGGGGAGCTGTTTCTT.

This clonotype has at least ten counts. The rearrangement links TRBV6-1 to TRBJ2-5, with TRBD2 identical over 7 bases. V shed 6 bases, J shed 1 base, and the junction held 8 bases outside the gene matches. The CDR3 length is 15 residues. In germline, CDR1 is MNHNS, CDR2 SASEGT. The CDR3 sequence is CASRDRGGSQETQYF. CDR3 DNA sequence: TGTGCCAGCAGAGACCGTGGCGGGAGCCAAGAGACCCAGTACTTC.

This clonotype has at least ten counts. This chain links TRBV12-3 or TRBV12-4 with TRBJ1-1; D is unresolved. CDR3 length: 15 amino acids. V gave up 7 bases and J gave up 0 bases, with 15 bases separating them. CDR3 DNA sequence: TGTGCCAGCAAACCCAAAGGCGGGTTGAACACTGAAGCTTTCTTT. It yields the protein CASKPKGGLNTEAFF.

This clonotype was seen at least ten times. V and J are TRBV7-9 and TRBJ2-5, with TRBD1 matching over 8 bases. With V trimmed by 11 bases and J by 5 bases, 16 bases remained unmatched. Germline V gives CDR1 SEHNR, CDR2 FQNEAQ (reference sequence). The CDR3 extends over 15 amino acids. CDR3 sequence (DNA): TGTGCCGAAAGACCCCGGGCAGGGGGCAACGAGACCCAGTACTTC. It codes for CAERPRAGGNETQYF.

This chain connects TRBV2 to TRBJ2-6, with D uncertain. Per the germline V gene, CDR1 is SNHLY and CDR2 is FYNNEI. The V end lost 11 bases, the J end lost 0 bases, and 5 bases lay between the germline ends. The CDR3 length is 12 residues. This CDR3 is CAGNSGANVLTF. The CDR3 DNA is TGTGCCGGCAACTCTGGGGCCAACGTCCTGACTTTC.

This clonotype was detected ten times or more. Here the CDR3 reads CASSLTGTVNEKLFF. CDR3 bases: TGTGCCAGCAGTCTAACCGGGACAGTCAATGAAAAACTGTTTTTT. The chain employs TRBV27 and TRBJ1-4; TRBD1 aligns across 7 bases. The germline gives CDR1 MNHEY, CDR2 SMNVEV (reference sequence). CDR3 length: 15 residues. The ends lost 5 bases at V and 5 bases at J; junction bases unmatched: 8.

The rearrangement uses TRBV3-1 and TRBJ1-6; the match to TRBD1 covers 10 bases. Germline assignment: CDR1 LGHDT and CDR2 YNNKEL (reference sequence). The CDR3 length is 14 residues. V shed 1 base and J 9 bases; nucleotides not matched to a gene: 0. CDR3 coding DNA: TGTGCCAGCAGCCAAGGGACAGGGGGTTCACCCCTCCACTTT. Its translation: CASSQGTGGSPLHF.

About this clonotype: It may be a read error: a sequence one base away is much more abundant. The chain combines TRBV12-3 or TRBV12-4 with TRBJ1-3; tentatively, D is TRBD1 (5 bases). V lost 2 bases and J lost 0, with 20 bases in between. The length of the CDR3 is 19 residues. The CDR3 sequence: CASSLRGRSGPSSGNTIYF. Here the CDR3 DNA reads TGTGCCAGCAGTTTAAGGGGACGTTCAGGGCCCTCCTCTGGAAACACCATATATTTT.

This clonotype occurred many times. The rearrangement joins TRBV27 to TRBJ1-2; D is perhaps TRBD1 (5 bases). From germline, CDR1 is MNHEY and CDR2 SMNVEV (reference sequence). Trimming pared 2 bases from V and 8 bases from J, leaving 15 bases between. This CDR3 comprises 14 residues. Here the CDR3 DNA reads TGTGCCAGCAGTTTAAGTCAGGGACTATACGGCTACACCTTC. This encodes CASSLSQGLYGYTF.

Turning to this clonotype: This sequence is one base from a far larger clone and is likely a read error. This sequence joins TRBV7-8 and TRBJ2-5; D is undetermined. The CDR3 contains 15 residues. Per the germline V gene, CDR1 is SGHVS and CDR2 is FQNEAQ. The DNA for the CDR3 is TGTGCCGGCAGCTTTGGACGCCGACTTCAAGAGACCCAGTACTTC. Protein sequence: CAGSFGRRLQETQYF.

This clonotype was seen a handful of times. The chain links TRBV10-3 to TRBJ2-3, with D perhaps matching TRBD1 or TRBD2 (6 bases each). This CDR3 contains 14 residues. V was clipped by 11 bases and J by 2 bases, with 17 bases between them. Germline V gives CDR1 ENHRY, CDR2 SYGVKD. CDR3 sequence: CAAGPGTNTDTQYF. The CDR3 coding sequence is TGTGCCGCGGGACCCGGGACAAACACAGATACGCAGTATTTT.

There are many counts of this clonotype. The J gene is TRBJ2-6, the V gene TRBV12-3 or TRBV12-4; D gene ambiguous. The CDR3 consists of 17 residues. The V and J ends lost 8 bases and 2 bases respectively, with 19 bases between them. CDR3 loop: CASQNPISVPGANVLTF. The CDR3 bases are TGTGCCAGCCAAAATCCCATTTCAGTACCTGGGGCCAACGTCCTGACTTTC.

A remark on this clonotype: The germline gene is not matched at one end of the junction; a read error may be the cause. This chain connects TRBV5-1 to TRBJ2-7; D might be TRBD2 (5 bases). CDR1 SGHRS and CDR2 YFSETQ come from the germline V gene. The CDR3 has 14 amino acids. The CDR3, as DNA: TGTGCCAGCAGCTTGGCCTCTGCCGCGGGCGAGCAGTACTTC. This codes for CASSLASAAGEQYF.

V is TRBV20-1 and J is TRBJ1-2; the D gene is possibly TRBD1 (6 bases). The CDR3 extends over 16 amino acids. Germline V gene sequence: CDR1 DFQATT, CDR2 SNEGSKA (reference sequence). V lost 0 bases and J 2 bases, leaving 16 bases between the germline ends. CDR3 amino acids: CSARDPLVDRNYGYTF. In DNA form, the CDR3 reads TGCAGTGCTAGAGACCCCCTCGTGGACAGAAACTATGGCTACACCTTC.

The rearrangement links TRBV9 to TRBJ2-2; 13 nucleotides agree with TRBD2. V gave up 4 bases and J gave up 7 bases; unmatched junction bases: 7. In germline, CDR1 is SGDLS, CDR2 YYNGEE. The CDR3 runs 16 residues. The CDR3 loop is CASSSGLAGDGGELFF. The CDR3 region has the DNA TGTGCCAGCAGCTCTGGACTAGCGGGAGACGGCGGGGAGCTGTTTTTT.

V and J are TRBV5-1 and TRBJ2-7; either TRBD1 or TRBD2 may fit D (5 bases each). The V and J ends lost 4 bases and 2 bases respectively, with 13 bases between them. Germline V gene sequence: CDR1 SGHRS, CDR2 YFSETQ. This CDR3 is 14 amino acids long. The CDR3 protein is CASSPDGTTYEQYF. The CDR3 DNA is TGCGCCAGCAGCCCGGACGGGACCACCTACGAGCAGTACTTC. The variable domain in full, completed from reference TRBV5-1 and TRBJ2-7, reads KAGVTQTPRYLIKTRGQQVTLSCSPISGHRSVSWYQQTPGQGLQFLFEYFSETQRNKGNFPGRFSGRQFSNSRSEMNVSTLELGDSALYLCASSPDGTTYEQYFGPGTRLTVT.

In its sample, this clonotype was seen many times. The V gene is TRBV6-2 or TRBV6-3, the J gene TRBJ2-7, with a tentative D call TRBD1 (6 bases). The V and J ends lost 6 bases and 6 bases respectively, with 15 bases between them. The CDR3 spans 13 residues. Germline V gene sequence: CDR1 MNHEY, CDR2 SVGEGT. In DNA form, the CDR3 reads TGTGCCAGCAGCCCCGGGACAATCCCCGAGCAGTACTTC. Translation: CASSPGTIPEQYF.